Listed below are T cell receptor beta chains from one sample, sequenced in a study of blood T cell repertoires in COVID-19. Generated by immunoSEQ multiplex PCR, the TCRdb table keeps only in-frame clones and is missing some. This table holds roughly 190,000 clones, 80% to 90% found once. The material sequenced was peripheral blood. The receptors shown here come from a man aged 25-45 years with acute or convalescent COVID-19. Both conserved end residues are part of each CDR3. A D gene is named only where the DNA matches it firmly. Clone size is not always given. Where it is, it says once, few, many or a class for expanded clones.

v_call,cdr3_length,d_call,j_call,clone_size,cdr3_aa,cdr3_nt
TRBV5-6,13,-,TRBJ1-2,-,CASSLANREGYTF,TGTGCCAGCAGCTTGGCCAACAGAGAAGGCTACACCTTC
TRBV27,14,TRBD1,TRBJ1-5,-,CASSLRTGCQPQHF,TGTGCCAGCAGTCTAAGGACAGGGTGTCAGCCCCAGCATTTT
TRBV5-4,15,TRBD1,TRBJ1-6,-,CASSQTGLLNSPLHF,TGTGCCAGCAGCCAGACAGGGCTTCTGAATTCACCCCTCCACTTT
TRBV5-6,15,-,TRBJ1-1,few,CASSFTSGRGTEAFF,TGTGCCAGCAGCTTTACTTCCGGCCGGGGCACTGAAGCTTTCTTT
TRBV11-1,14,-,TRBJ2-7,-,CASSPPGQYYEQYF,TGTGCCAGCAGCCCCCCGGGACAATACTACGAGCAGTACTTC
TRBV7-8,14,-,TRBJ2-5,-,CASSLWDTEETQYF,TGTGCCAGCAGCCTCTGGGACACTGAAGAGACCCAGTACTTC
TRBV4-1,15,TRBD1,TRBJ2-7,-,CASSQDRVGYYEQYF,TGCGCCAGCAGCCAGGACAGGGTAGGGTACTACGAGCAGTACTTC
TRBV28,15,-,TRBJ1-2,-,CASNLPGRGVYGYTF,TGTGCCAGCAATCTACCAGGGCGAGGTGTATATGGCTACACCTTC
TRBV5-1,14,TRBD1,TRBJ1-3,-,CASSFGTGANTIYF,TGCGCCAGCAGCTTCGGGACAGGGGCAAACACCATATATTTT
TRBV7-2,10,-,TRBJ2-1,-,CASILYEQFF,TGTGCCAGCATTCTCTACGAGCAGTTCTTC
TRBV5-1,13,-,TRBJ1-2,-,CASSLDVRGGYTF,TGCGCCAGCAGCTTGGATGTCAGGGGTGGCTACACCTTC
TRBV11-3,13,-,TRBJ1-1,once,CASSLRDNTEAFF,TGTGCCAGCAGCTTGCGGGACAACACTGAAGCTTTCTTT
TRBV30,11,TRBD1,TRBJ2-4,-,CAWSANLGQGF,TGTGCCTGGAGTGCAAACCTGGGACAGGGCTTC
TRBV27,14,TRBD1,TRBJ1-5,-,CASSPDRGNQPQHF,TGTGCCAGCAGTCCAGACAGGGGAAATCAGCCCCAGCATTTT
TRBV6-1,14,-,TRBJ1-2,-,CASSEDRGLYGYTF,TGTGCCAGCAGTGAAGATCGCGGGCTCTATGGCTACACCTTC
TRBV6-1,16,TRBD1,TRBJ1-5,-,CASSEAGTGINQPQHF,TGTGCCAGCAGTGAAGCCGGGACAGGGATTAATCAGCCCCAGCATTTT